Listed below are T cell receptor beta chains from one sample, sequenced in a study of neurological immune-mediated disorders. One entry per CDR3 protein results from TCRdb running MiXCR on the 5' RACE reads. Here the sample spans tens of thousands of distinct CDR3 sequences, 14% being singletons. The sample taken for sequencing was PBMCs. The receptors here all came from a woman aged 45-59 years in good health. Each CDR3 is given with its conserved first and last residue.

v_gene,j_gene,CDR3aa
TRBV7-2,TRBJ2-5,CASMGETQYF
TRBV5-1,TRBJ2-5,CASSIGTSTQETQYF
TRBV9,TRBJ2-1,CASRHGFGTGPWGDQFF
TRBV7-2,TRBJ2-3,CASSLAEDTQNF
TRBV5-1,TRBJ2-1,CASSSRGDNEQFF
TRBV18,TRBJ1-6,CASSPSGGDSPLHF
TRBV6-2/TRBV6-3,TRBJ2-1,CASSDPTGTGNYNEQFF
TRBV6-5,TRBJ2-7,CASSYSALVYEQYF
TRBV5-1,TRBJ1-5,CASSLSGDSSNQPQHF
TRBV11-2,TRBJ2-1,CASIPWASGRNEQFF
TRBV15,TRBJ1-2,CATSRDRRGLSGYTF
TRBV5-6,TRBJ2-3,CASSLVTTALTDTQYF
TRBV7-3,TRBJ2-1,CASSLTNRAYAYNEQFF
TRBV5-1,TRBJ2-1,CASSLSLAGYNEQFF
TRBV3-1,TRBJ1-4,CASSPSGYREKLFF
TRBV9,TRBJ2-7,CASLDREDEQYF
TRBV29-1,TRBJ2-7,CSVDVAGTYEQYF
TRBV7-2,TRBJ2-3,CASSLYGATDTQYF
TRBV29-1,TRBJ2-3,CSSSRGRRSGGSTDTQYF
TRBV27,TRBJ2-7,CASSFDYREMNEQYF
TRBV11-2,TRBJ1-1,CASSHNTNTEAFF
TRBV10-3,TRBJ2-2,CAISALAGAPNTGELFF
TRBV20-1,TRBJ1-5,CSARVGINQPQHF
TRBV5-1,TRBJ2-7,CASSSTMAYEQYF
TRBV2,TRBJ2-3,CASSGGLVRDTQYF
TRBV9,TRBJ1-1,CASSAAGTRKVAFF
TRBV29-1,TRBJ2-5,CSVQDTGRYQETQYF
TRBV6-5,TRBJ1-6,CASSYFGGNSPLHF
TRBV28,TRBJ1-3,CASSSDQTGYRNTIYF
TRBV5-1,TRBJ2-5,CASSKETGVLGGQYF
TRBV20-1,TRBJ2-3,CGARDPGQGTDTQYF
TRBV9,TRBJ2-1,CASSASSSGVVLNEQFF
TRBV5-1,TRBJ2-3,CASTLDRVRGITDTQYF
TRBV5-1,TRBJ1-4,CASRLTGGGEKLFF
TRBV28,TRBJ2-7,CASRDLAATYEQYF
TRBV6-6,TRBJ1-5,CASSYSVGQPQHF
TRBV6-5,TRBJ2-7,CASSAQTSVSYEQYF
TRBV5-1,TRBJ2-2,CASSQVTGSPGELFF
TRBV27,TRBJ1-6,CASSFKGQGNNSPLHF
TRBV3-1,TRBJ2-2,CASTQASGRTGELFF
TRBV5-1,TRBJ2-2,CASSPGRSTTGELFF
TRBV29-1,TRBJ2-4,CSAGTADIQYF
TRBV7-2,TRBJ2-6,CASSLAPSGANVLTF
TRBV28,TRBJ2-7,CASTLGDYEQYF
TRBV12-3/TRBV12-4,TRBJ1-1,CASSFGSTVNTEAFF
TRBV5-1,TRBJ1-3,CASSLDGSSGNTIYF
TRBV20-1,TRBJ2-7,CSATGGGAEPSYEQYF
TRBV29-1,TRBJ2-7,CSVKGGQGRYEQYF
TRBV29-1,TRBJ2-5,CSVERSSGETQYF
TRBV7-9,TRBJ2-1,CASSETNEQFF
TRBV5-1,TRBJ2-5,CASSLGSSQETQYF
TRBV6-5,TRBJ1-5,CASSLTIGQPQHF
TRBV20-1,TRBJ2-2,CSARPSGTSHTGELFF